This T cell receptor (beta chain) originates from a study of cytomegalovirus exposure and HLA in healthy donors. Turning to the study itself: One earlier analysis, a look at 180 million or so T cells, found about 100 million unique TCR beta sequences. Of roughly 400 genotyped donors, 81% grouped in the Caucasian-associated ancestry cluster. The study's findings and limits: According to a later analysis, most TCR beta chains associated with CMV appeared HLA-restricted.

In this sample, this clone turned up once. Its target is not known. With 60 Vbeta and 13 Jbeta primers, the PCR was carried out. Original methodology: Counted up in a later analysis, unique TCR beta chains came to some 72 million, with about 9.9 million shared. Assay used: immunoSEQ multiplex PCR; TCRdb lists only in-frame clones, some missing. The V and J calls and clone size are taken from that table; D and trimming were inferred from the DNA. Here the sample spans about 160,000 clones, around 82% being singletons. The CDR3 is 17 residues long. The V end lost 5 bases, the J end lost 0 bases, and 17 bases lay between the germline ends. CDR1 and CDR2 (germline): SGHVS, FQNEAQ.

Material: PBMCs. The chain recombines TRBV7-8 with TRBJ1-5; D perhaps matches TRBD1 (6 bases). The receptor was isolated from a man aged 50 or older in good health and CMV-seropositive. The CDR3 DNA reads TGTGCCAGCAGCCCCCGACCCAGGGGAAATAGCAATCAGCCCCAGCATTTT. This encodes CASSPRPRGNSNQPQHF.